This TCR beta chain appears in the sequencing data of a study of CD8+ T cells in alopecia areata (dated by TCRdb to 2016 to 2019). Background for the entire study: The treated patients took part in an open-label pilot trial in which moderate-to-severe alopecia areata was treated with oral tofacitinib at 5 to 10 mg twice daily. Tofacitinib was given for 6 to 18 months, followed by 6 months of follow-up off drug to assess delayed response and recurrence. High-throughput TCRbeta sequencing was used to examine T cell clonal expansion in alopecia areata in both the C3H/HeJ mouse model and human patients. Human TCRbeta sequencing covered scalp tissue and sorted CD4+ and CD8+ peripheral blood T cells from patchy and totalis/universalis alopecia areata patients and healthy controls. Biopsies were taken from tofacitinib-treated patients at baseline and again at 4 and 24 weeks into treatment, and several of those patients also had a later scalp biopsy. Scalp clonality was compared across normal scalp (n=4), patchy alopecia areata scalp (n=8), and alopecia totalis/universalis scalp (n=8). The RNA source kit depended on sample type: the PAXgene miRNA kit for fixed scalp, the miRNeasy kit for PBMCs, and the RNeasy kit for mouse skin. Amplification of TCRbeta CDR3 regions was done by immunoSEQ multiplex PCR using 35 Vbeta forward primers and 13 Jbeta reverse primers. The full study reports these points: Shared TCR sequences between patients were less evident than in mice, which may be partly attributable to HLA diversity in the patient population. Scalp TCR repertoire analysis is complicated because resident alphabeta T cells in normal human skin are also sequenced, whereas mouse skin is dominated by gammadelta T cells. Lesional scalp, especially in alopecia totalis/universalis, showed higher clonality and more expanded CD8+ clones than normal scalp, suggesting antigenic drive.

The time point label here, explained by the study, means: baseline before oral tofacitinib. Lesional scalp punch biopsies and peripheral blood were collected from alopecia areata patients. PBMCs were isolated by density centrifugation and stained for CD3, CD4 and CD8, after which CD4+ and CD8+ T cells were sorted on a FACSAria. About this clone itself: Which antigen it targets is not known. No much larger clone is present one base from it, and per-base qualities are unavailable.

From its cysteine to its phenylalanine, the CDR3 spans 13 amino acids. The entry retains the CDR3 DNA only, 39 bases that are in frame from base 1. Here V drops 3 bases and J drops 2 bases, and the junction holds 4 bases not matched to any gene. In the germline V gene (reference sequence), CDR1 corresponds to GTSNPN and CDR2 to SVGIG. The library was made by the immunoSEQ multiplex PCR assay. RNA was extracted from all samples and reverse transcribed into cDNA, which served as template for TCR sequencing. First-strand cDNA was synthesized using SuperScript III with a 2:1 mix of oligo-dT and random hexamers. A synthetic immune receptor repertoire was used to measure amplification bias, and any remaining bias was corrected computationally. The authors processed their data as follows. Raw reads were preprocessed to remove errors, and CDR3 was defined by IMGT conventions from the conserved cysteine to phenylalanine. Clonality was computed by normalizing Shannon entropy by log2 of the number of productive unique TCRs and subtracting the result from 1. Whether each scalp clone was CD4 or CD8 was inferred by checking scalp TCRbeta sequences against the CD4 and CD8 repertoires from sorted blood. The table comes from immuneACCESS by way of TCRdb, which keeps in-frame sequences with V and J called. Part of the clones is missing from these tables; in studies checked, under half for an unresolved V gene and the rest for unknown reasons. Clonal size and the V and J genes are those of that table, whereas D and trimming came from the DNA. For this sample the table gives 220,000 or so clones, of which about 53% were detected only once. The leading ten clones occupy under 0.5% of the sample.

The source was CD4+ T cells sorted from blood, collected at week 0. This clonotype was obtained from a human donor with alopecia areata. The chain couples TRBV30 to TRBJ2-7; 7 of the junction bases match TRBD1. The DNA sequence reads TGTGCCTGGAGCAGGACAGGACCCTACGAGCAGTACTTC. Translated, it reads CAWSRTGPYEQYF. Reference TRBV30 and TRBJ2-7 genes cover what lies past the CDR3, so the full variable domain is SQTIHQWPATLVQPVGSPLSLECTVEGTSNPNLYWYRQAAGRGLQLLFYSVGIGQISSEVPQNLSASRPQDRQFILSSKKLLLSDSGFYLCAWSRTGPYEQYFGPGTRLTVT.